The 29 T cell receptor beta chains listed next were all sequenced from one sample in a study of blood T cell repertoires in COVID-19 (dated by TCRdb to the early 2020s). The library came from the immunoSEQ multiplex PCR assay. TCRdb re-hosts the immuneACCESS table, in-frame sequences only. Its copies lack some clones; in the studies checked, an unresolved V gene accounts for under half of them, and the cause for the rest is not known. In all, the sample holds about 290,000 clones, and around four fifths of those were seen once. The ten largest clonotypes hold around 4% of the sample. The sample taken for sequencing was peripheral blood. The receptor source for this set is a woman aged 45-65 years with active or convalescent COVID-19.

The rearrangement uses TRBV18 and TRBJ2-7; 10 positions agree with TRBD1. This CDR3 contains 15 residues. The V and J ends lost 3 bases and 3 bases, in that order; junction bases with no gene match: 5. CDR1 and CDR2 from the germline V gene are KGHSH and LQKENI. The CDR3 loop reads CASSPADRGDYEQYF. The CDR3 bases are TGTGCCAGCTCACCGGCGGACAGGGGGGACTACGAGCAGTACTTC.

For the CDR3, the DNA is TGTGCCAGCTCACCAAGCGGGCTGACCTACGAGCAGTACTTC. It encodes CASSPSGLTYEQYF. This rearrangement joins TRBV18 to TRBJ2-7, with a possible D match to TRBD2 (6 bases). Trimming pared 2 bases from V and 2 bases from J, leaving 10 bases between. This CDR3 comprises 14 residues. Germline V gives CDR1 KGHSH, CDR2 LQKENI.

V is TRBV4-1 and J is TRBJ2-1; 11 positions agree with TRBD2. J was trimmed by 0 bases and V by 1 base; bases with no gene match: 8. This CDR3 comprises 19 residues. The V gene's germline CDR1 is MGHRA and CDR2 YSYEKL. CDR3 DNA sequence: TGCGCCAGCAGCCAAGGGCTCTCGGGACTAGCGGTCTCCTACAATGAGCAGTTCTTC. Translating gives CASSQGLSGLAVSYNEQFF.

V gene TRBV9 combines with J gene TRBJ1-4; maybe TRBD1 (6 bases). This CDR3 is built from 15 residues. The ends were cut back, 0 bases at V and 1 base at J, with 7 bases in the middle. From germline, CDR1 is SGDLS and CDR2 YYNGEE. This chain's CDR3 is CASSVEQGTNEKLFF. CDR3 nucleotide sequence: TGTGCCAGCAGCGTAGAACAGGGAACTAATGAAAAACTGTTTTTT. The full variable domain, rest sourced from reference TRBV9 and TRBJ1-4, is DSGVTQTPKHLITATGQRVTLRCSPRSGDLSVYWYQQSLDQGLQFLIQYYNGEERAKGNILERFSAQQFPDLHSELNLSSLELGDSALYFCASSVEQGTNEKLFFGSGTQLSVL.

The J gene is TRBJ1-2, the V gene TRBV3-1 (or the pseudogene TRBV3-2), with unresolved D. The CDR3 runs 13 residues. Germline V gene data show CDR1 as LGHDT and CDR2 as YNNKEL (reference sequence). Trimming removed 3 bases at V and 4 bases at J, with 9 bases between. The CDR3 DNA follows: TGTGCCAGCAGCCAGGGCGTCCTCTATGGCTACACCTTC. This sequence encodes CASSQGVLYGYTF.

The V and J genes are TRBV5-1 and TRBJ1-4; D is unclear. In germline, CDR1 is SGHRS, CDR2 YFSETQ. V was cut by 0 bases and J by 8 bases, with 17 bases left in between. This CDR3 has 16 residues. The CDR3: CASSLAGLRYGEKLFF. CDR3 DNA sequence: TGCGCCAGCAGCTTGGCCGGGTTACGGTACGGCGAAAAACTGTTTTTT.

The CDR3 loop is CASSPPGGGSYGYTF. The CDR3 nucleotides are TGTGCCAGCAGTCCCCCGGGGGGGGGCAGCTATGGCTACACCTTC. The genes are TRBV28 and TRBJ1-2; possibly TRBD1 for D (6 bases). Germline assignment: CDR1 MDHEN and CDR2 SYDVKM. The CDR3 is made up of 15 amino acids. Trimming took off 5 bases at V and 4 bases at J, with 17 bases between the two ends.

The V gene is TRBV2, the J gene TRBJ1-1; a possible D gene is TRBD1 (6 bases). V lost 7 bases, J lost 2 bases, and 8 bases lay in between. This CDR3 is 12 amino acids long. Germline V gene lookup returns CDR1 SNHLY and CDR2 FYNNEI. In DNA form, the CDR3 reads TGTGCCAGCATGGACAGTAACACTGAAGCTTTCTTT. Protein: CASMDSNTEAFF.

The chain employs TRBV24-1 and TRBJ2-5; D gene unclear. Germline CDR1 and CDR2: KGHDR and SFDVKD. V shed 1 base and J shed 5 bases, with 7 bases lying between them. The CDR3 contains 13 residues. The CDR3: CATSDFNGETQYF. The CDR3, as DNA: TGTGCCACCAGTGATTTCAACGGGGAGACCCAGTACTTC.

CDR3 nucleotides: TGCAGCGTTGTAGGAACAGGGCCGAGTTTCACTGAAGCTTTCTTT. Its protein is CSVVGTGPSFTEAFF. V gene TRBV29-1 combines with J gene TRBJ1-1; tentative D call: TRBD1 (6 bases). The V and J ends lost 4 bases and 4 bases respectively, with 19 bases between them. The CDR3 runs 15 residues. Germline-derived CDR1 and CDR2 are SQVTM and ANQGSEA.

The chain uses TRBV24-1 and TRBJ2-1; 8 nucleotides match TRBD1. The CDR3 has 14 amino acids. Germline-derived CDR1 and CDR2 are KGHDR and SFDVKD. The V segment lost 4 bases and the J segment 6 bases; nucleotides outside the gene matches: 4. CDR3 DNA sequence: TGTGCCACCAGTGACGCTGGACAGGGCAATGAGCAGTTCTTC. Amino acids: CATSDAGQGNEQFF.

The rearrangement joins TRBV10-3 to TRBJ2-7, with TRBD1 matching over 10 bases. The CDR3 consists of 15 residues. J was trimmed by 2 bases and V by 3 bases; bases with no gene match: 4. CDR1 and CDR2 from the germline V gene are ENHRY and SYGVKD. CDR3 amino acids: CAISEPGQGPYEQYF. The CDR3 bases are TGTGCCATCAGTGAACCGGGACAGGGGCCCTACGAGCAGTACTTC.

This chain connects TRBV27 to TRBJ1-1; 7 positions agree with TRBD1. With V trimmed by 6 bases and J by 4 bases, 8 bases remained unmatched. The CDR3 is made up of 14 amino acids. Germline V gives CDR1 MNHEY, CDR2 SMNVEV (reference sequence). CDR3 amino acids: CASRLGGAVTEAFF. CDR3 in DNA: TGTGCCAGCAGACTAGGGGGCGCGGTCACTGAAGCTTTCTTT.

The chain uses TRBV7-2 and TRBJ1-3; TRBD1 aligns across 9 bases. CDR1 is SGHTA and CDR2 is FQGNSA in the germline V gene. The CDR3 runs 16 residues. Trimming cost V 5 bases and J 0 bases; bases outside gene matches: 5. In DNA, the CDR3 is TGTGCCAGCAGCCCGGGACAGGGCCGCTCTGGAAACACCATATATTTT. This gives the protein CASSPGQGRSGNTIYF.

V and J are TRBV18 and TRBJ1-1; no definite D call. CDR3 length equals 15 residues. Trimming took 1 base from V and 2 from J, leaving 11 bases between them. CDR1 KGHSH and CDR2 LQKENI come from the germline V gene. The DNA for the CDR3 is TGTGCCAGCTCACCACTCGCAGGTAAAAACACTGAAGCTTTCTTT. Protein product: CASSPLAGKNTEAFF.

The rearrangement links TRBV3-1 (or the pseudogene TRBV3-2) to TRBJ2-7; no clear D gene. V dropped 5 bases and J dropped 6 bases, with 14 bases sitting between them. In germline, CDR1 is LGHDT, CDR2 YNNKEL (reference sequence). The CDR3 spans 13 residues. The CDR3 nucleotides read TGTGCCAGCAGCTTCCGACCTACGGGCGAGCAGTACTTC. It yields the protein CASSFRPTGEQYF.

The gene calls are TRBV4-1 and TRBJ2-7, with TRBD2 matching 13 bases. This CDR3 is built from 17 residues. Germline loops: CDR1 MGHRA, CDR2 YSYEKL. V shed 0 bases and J 2 bases; nucleotides not matched to a gene: 4. CDR3 coding DNA: TGCGCCAGCAGCCAAGACCTTACTAGCGGGAGGGCCTACGAGCAGTACTTC. Translated, it gives CASSQDLTSGRAYEQYF.

The chain uses TRBV5-4 and TRBJ2-2; possibly TRBD2 for D (6 bases). The CDR3 sequence is 16 residues long. The V and J ends lost 0 bases and 4 bases respectively, with 13 bases between them. Germline-derived CDR1 and CDR2 are SGHNT and YYREEE (reference sequence). The CDR3 region is CASSLAGGAATGELFF. CDR3 in DNA: TGTGCCAGCAGCTTGGCCGGGGGAGCGGCCACCGGGGAGCTGTTTTTT.

V usage is TRBV24-1 and J usage is TRBJ2-1; possibly TRBD2 for D (6 bases). This CDR3 comprises 16 residues. The V end lost 1 base, the J end lost 0 bases, and 9 bases lay between the germline ends. Germline V gives CDR1 KGHDR, CDR2 SFDVKD. CDR3 sequence: CATSDFGGSSYNEQFF. CDR3 nucleotides: TGTGCCACCAGTGATTTCGGGGGTAGCTCCTACAATGAGCAGTTCTTC.

Remarks on this clone: At the DNA level, this CDR3 is encoded by other sequences in the same sample as well. The CDR3 DNA follows: TGCGCCAGCAGCCAAGACCCCAGCGGGAGCTCCTACGAGCAGTACTTC. This translates into CASSQDPSGSSYEQYF. The V call is TRBV4-1, the J call TRBJ2-7; 8 bases map to TRBD2. J lost 0 bases, V lost 0 bases, and 4 bases had no gene match. The germline gives CDR1 MGHRA, CDR2 YSYEKL. The CDR3 has 16 residues.

This clone appeared a few times. This chain uses TRBV29-1 with TRBJ1-1; 8 bases are shared with TRBD1. Looked up from germline, CDR1 is SQVTM and CDR2 is ANQGSEA. With V trimmed by 6 bases and J by 5 bases, 8 bases remained unmatched. This CDR3 is built from 13 residues. In nucleotides, the CDR3 is TGCAGCGTAAAGGACAGGGTGTGGACTGAAGCTTTCTTT. Translated, it gives CSVKDRVWTEAFF.

This rearrangement joins TRBV19 to TRBJ1-5; D might be TRBD1 (5 bases). V was pared by 6 bases and J by 3 bases, with 12 bases between. CDR1 is LNHDA, CDR2 SQIVND, per germline (reference sequence). This CDR3 has 14 amino acids. The CDR3 DNA is TGTGCCAGTAGGGGACTTTTGTACAATCAGCCCCAGCATTTT. It yields the protein CASRGLLYNQPQHF. The variable domain in full, with the rest retrieved from reference TRBV19 and TRBJ1-5, is DGGITQSPKYLFRKEGQNVTLSCEQNLNHDAMYWYRQDPGQGLRLIYYSQIVNDFQKGDIAEGYSVSREKKESFPLTVTSAQKNPTAFYLCASRGLLYNQPQHFGDGTRLSIL.

This sequence joins TRBV18 and TRBJ1-2; TRBD1 is a possible D gene (5 bases). The germline V and J ends were trimmed by 2 bases and 7 bases, with 14 bases remaining between them. The CDR3 is 14 residues long. CDR1 and CDR2 from the germline V gene are KGHSH and LQKENI. The CDR3 nucleotides read TGTGCCAGCTCACCAAAAGGGGCAGCCGTTGGCTACACCTTC. Amino acids: CASSPKGAAVGYTF.

The V and J genes are TRBV6-5 and TRBJ2-3, with D perhaps TRBD1 (5 bases). The CDR3 consists of 12 residues. The V end was cut by 6 bases, the J end by 5 bases, with 9 bases between. CDR1 is MNHEY, CDR2 SVGAGI, per germline. The CDR3 sequence: CASRDIIDTQYF. CDR3 bases: TGTGCCAGCAGGGACATCATAGATACGCAGTATTTT.

J is TRBJ2-1 and V is TRBV7-2; TRBD2 agrees at 7 bases. Germline CDR1 SGHTA, CDR2 FQGNSA. J was trimmed by 13 bases and V by 2 bases; bases with no gene match: 8. The CDR3 covers 13 residues. Here the CDR3 reads CASSLPLTSPQFF. CDR3 nucleotides: TGTGCCAGCAGCTTACCATTGACTAGCCCACAGTTCTTC.

This clone came up a few times. The sample contains more than one DNA sequence encoding this CDR3. This chain joins TRBV5-1 and TRBJ1-1; unclear D gene. The V end was cut by 0 bases, the J end by 0 bases, with 6 bases between. The CDR3 extends over 14 amino acids. CDR1 is SGHRS and CDR2 is YFSETQ in the germline V gene. Here the CDR3 reads CASSLESMNTEAFF. Here the CDR3 DNA reads TGCGCCAGCAGCTTGGAGAGCATGAACACTGAAGCTTTCTTT.

This chain uses TRBV3-1 (or the pseudogene TRBV3-2) with TRBJ1-6; TRBD1 is a possible D gene (5 bases). This CDR3 is 17 amino acids long. Germline lookup yields CDR1 LGHDT and CDR2 YNNKEL (reference sequence). V lost 1 base and J lost 3, with 13 bases in between. The CDR3 DNA reads as TGTGCCAGCAGCCAAGTCGGGCAGGGAGGCTATAATTCACCCCTCCACTTT. Amino acid sequence: CASSQVGQGGYNSPLHF.

This chain connects TRBV25-1 to TRBJ1-1; 9 nucleotides line up with TRBD1. The CDR3 is 16 amino acids. J gave up 1 base and V 4 bases, and 7 bases lay outside the gene matches. The germline gives CDR1 MGHDK, CDR2 SYGVNS. The DNA for the CDR3 is TGTGCCAGCAGTGCCATATTGACAGGGGGGAACACTGAAGCTTTCTTT. As protein: CASSAILTGGNTEAFF.

This chain joins TRBV2 and TRBJ2-7; TRBD1 aligns across 10 bases. This CDR3 comprises 16 residues. Looked up from germline, CDR1 is SNHLY and CDR2 is FYNNEI. V shed 3 bases, J shed 3 bases, and the junction held 8 bases outside the gene matches. The CDR3 here is CASSEVPGQGHYEQYF. For the CDR3, the DNA is TGTGCCAGCAGTGAGGTTCCGGGACAGGGGCACTACGAGCAGTACTTC.